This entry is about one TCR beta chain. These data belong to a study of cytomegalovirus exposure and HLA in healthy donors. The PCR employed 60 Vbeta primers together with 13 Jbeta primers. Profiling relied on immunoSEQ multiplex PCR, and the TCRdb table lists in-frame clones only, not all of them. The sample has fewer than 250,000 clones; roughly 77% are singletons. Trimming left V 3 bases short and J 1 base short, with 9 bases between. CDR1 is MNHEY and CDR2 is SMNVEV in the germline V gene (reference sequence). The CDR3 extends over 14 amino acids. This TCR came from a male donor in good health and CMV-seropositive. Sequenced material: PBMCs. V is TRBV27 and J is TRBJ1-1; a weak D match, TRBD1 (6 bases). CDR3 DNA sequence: TGTGCCAGCAGTTTCAACAGGGCGAACACTGAAGCTTTCTTT. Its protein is CASSFNRANTEAFF.